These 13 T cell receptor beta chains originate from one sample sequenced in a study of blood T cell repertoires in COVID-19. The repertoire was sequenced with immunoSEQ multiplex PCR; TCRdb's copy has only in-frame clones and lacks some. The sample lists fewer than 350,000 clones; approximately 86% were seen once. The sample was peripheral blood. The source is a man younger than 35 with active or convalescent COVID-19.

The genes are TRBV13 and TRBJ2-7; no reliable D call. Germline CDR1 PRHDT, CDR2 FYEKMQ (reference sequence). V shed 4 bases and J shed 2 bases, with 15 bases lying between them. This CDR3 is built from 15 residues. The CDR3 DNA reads TGTGCCAGCAGCTCCCGCCGAGAGAGCACCTACGAGCAGTACTTC. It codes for CASSSRRESTYEQYF.

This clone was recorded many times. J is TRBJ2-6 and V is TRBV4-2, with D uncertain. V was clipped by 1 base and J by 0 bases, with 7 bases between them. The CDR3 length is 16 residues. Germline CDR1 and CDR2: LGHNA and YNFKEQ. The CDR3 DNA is TGTGCCAGCAGCCAAGCACGCGCCTCTGGGGCCAACGTCCTGACTTTC. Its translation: CASSQARASGANVLTF.

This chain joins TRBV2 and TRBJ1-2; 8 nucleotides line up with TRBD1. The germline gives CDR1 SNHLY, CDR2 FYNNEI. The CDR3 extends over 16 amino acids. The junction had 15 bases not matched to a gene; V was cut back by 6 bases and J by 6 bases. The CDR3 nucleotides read TGTGCCAGCAGCTGGACAGGGTCAACGGTCCTAAATGGCTACACCTTC. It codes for CASSWTGSTVLNGYTF.

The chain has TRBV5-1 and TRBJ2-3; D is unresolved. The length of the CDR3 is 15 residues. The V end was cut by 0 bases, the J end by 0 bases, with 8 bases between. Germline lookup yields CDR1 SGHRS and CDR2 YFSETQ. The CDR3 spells CASSLDNPSTDTQYF. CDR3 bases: TGCGCCAGCAGCTTGGACAACCCTAGCACAGATACGCAGTATTTT.

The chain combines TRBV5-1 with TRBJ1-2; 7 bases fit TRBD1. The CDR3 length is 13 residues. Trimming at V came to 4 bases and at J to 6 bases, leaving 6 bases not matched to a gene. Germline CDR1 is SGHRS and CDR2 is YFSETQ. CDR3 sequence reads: CASSLTGLNGYTF. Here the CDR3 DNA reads TGCGCCAGCAGCCTGACAGGGCTCAATGGCTACACCTTC.

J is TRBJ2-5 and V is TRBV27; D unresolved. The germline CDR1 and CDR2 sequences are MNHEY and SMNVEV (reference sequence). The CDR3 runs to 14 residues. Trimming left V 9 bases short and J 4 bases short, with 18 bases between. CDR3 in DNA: TGTGCCAGTTCTTCATCCGTCAGTTCAGAGACCCAGTACTTC. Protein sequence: CASSSSVSSETQYF.

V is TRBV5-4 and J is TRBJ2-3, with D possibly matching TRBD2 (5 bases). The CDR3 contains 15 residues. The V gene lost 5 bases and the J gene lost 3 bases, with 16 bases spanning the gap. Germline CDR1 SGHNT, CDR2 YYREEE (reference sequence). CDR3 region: CASSWRAQWTDTQYF. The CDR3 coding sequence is TGTGCCAGCAGTTGGCGGGCCCAGTGGACAGATACGCAGTATTTT. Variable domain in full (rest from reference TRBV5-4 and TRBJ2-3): ETGVTQSPTHLIKTRGQQVTLRCSSQSGHNTVSWYQQALGQGPQFIFQYYREEENGRGNFPPRFSGLQFPNYSSELNVNALELDDSALYLCASSWRAQWTDTQYFGPGTRLTVL.

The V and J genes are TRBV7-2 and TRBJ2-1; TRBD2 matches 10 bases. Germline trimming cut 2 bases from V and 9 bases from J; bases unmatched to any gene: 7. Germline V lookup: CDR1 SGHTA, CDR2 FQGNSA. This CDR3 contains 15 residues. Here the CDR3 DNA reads TGTGCCAGCAGCTTATTTGGGACTAGCGTCTCTGAGCAGTTCTTC. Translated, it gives CASSLFGTSVSEQFF.

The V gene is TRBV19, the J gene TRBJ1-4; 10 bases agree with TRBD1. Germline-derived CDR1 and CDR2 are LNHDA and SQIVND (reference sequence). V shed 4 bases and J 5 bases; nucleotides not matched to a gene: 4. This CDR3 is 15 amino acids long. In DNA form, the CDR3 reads TGTGCCAGTAGTAGAGGACAGGGGGTGAATGAAAAACTGTTTTTT. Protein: CASSRGQGVNEKLFF.

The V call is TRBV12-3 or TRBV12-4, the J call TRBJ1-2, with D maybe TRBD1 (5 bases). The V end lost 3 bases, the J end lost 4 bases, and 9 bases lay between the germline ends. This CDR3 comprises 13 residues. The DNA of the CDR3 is TGTGCCAGCAGTTTCGCGGGGGGCTATGGCTACACCTTC. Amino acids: CASSFAGGYGYTF.

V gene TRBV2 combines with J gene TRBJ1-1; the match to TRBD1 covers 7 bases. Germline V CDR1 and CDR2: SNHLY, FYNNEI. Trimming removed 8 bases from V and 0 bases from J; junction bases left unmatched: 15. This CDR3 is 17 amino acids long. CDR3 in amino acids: CASASDRLDLMNTEAFF. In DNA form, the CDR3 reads TGTGCCAGCGCGTCGGACAGGCTAGACCTCATGAACACTGAAGCTTTCTTT.

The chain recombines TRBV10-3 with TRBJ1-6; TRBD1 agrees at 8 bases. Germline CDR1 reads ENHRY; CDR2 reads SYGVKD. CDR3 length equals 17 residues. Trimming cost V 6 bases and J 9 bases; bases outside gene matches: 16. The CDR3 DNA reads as TGTGCCATCAGCGCAGCAGTAGTGGGCAGGGGGCTTTCACCCCTCCACTTT. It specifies CAISAAVVGRGLSPLHF.

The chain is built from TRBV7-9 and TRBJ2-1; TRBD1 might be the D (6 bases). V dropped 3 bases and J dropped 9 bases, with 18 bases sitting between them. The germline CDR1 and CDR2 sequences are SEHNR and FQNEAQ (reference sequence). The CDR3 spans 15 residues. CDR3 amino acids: CASSLDSAVVGEQFF. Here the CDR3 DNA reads TGTGCCAGCAGCTTGGACAGTGCTGTGGTCGGTGAGCAGTTCTTC. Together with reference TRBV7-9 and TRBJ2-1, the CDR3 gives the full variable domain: DTGVSQNPRHKITKRGQNVTFRCDPISEHNRLYWYRQTLGQGPEFLTYFQNEAQLEKSRLLSDRFSAERPKGSFSTLEIQRTEQGDSAMYLCASSLDSAVVGEQFFGPGTRLTVL.